Presented here are 24 T cell receptor beta chains from one specimen sequenced in a study of blood T cell repertoires in COVID-19. Generated by immunoSEQ multiplex PCR, the TCRdb table keeps only in-frame clones and is missing some. The sample contains around 150,000 clones, approximately 90% of which appear only once. The sample taken for sequencing was peripheral blood. These receptors originate from a man aged 30 to 45 with COVID-19, enrolled during active disease.

The chain uses TRBV14 and TRBJ2-7, with a weak D call TRBD2 (5 bases). From germline, CDR1 is SGHDN and CDR2 FVKESK. Trimming left V 1 base short and J 3 bases short, with 13 bases between. CDR3 length: 15 amino acids. The CDR3 protein is CASSQAVGGIYEQYF. In DNA form, the CDR3 reads TGTGCCAGCAGCCAAGCTGTTGGAGGAATCTACGAGCAGTACTTC.

This clone has just one count. The rearrangement uses TRBV7-9 and TRBJ1-2; D is unclear. CDR3 length equals 13 residues. Germline V CDR1 and CDR2: SEHNR, FQNEAQ (reference sequence). V lost 5 bases, J lost 2 bases, and 9 bases lay in between. In DNA form, the CDR3 reads TGTGCCAGCAGCAACCAGAAAAACTATGGCTACACCTTC. Residues: CASSNQKNYGYTF.

This clone was picked up one time. This chain links TRBV10-3 with TRBJ1-4; 12 nucleotides match TRBD1. J lost 6 bases, V lost 6 bases, and 11 bases had no gene match. Germline V lookup: CDR1 ENHRY, CDR2 SYGVKD. CDR3 length equals 17 residues. CDR3 sequence (DNA): TGTGCCATCAGCCACGGGACAGGGGGCGCTGGAGATGAAAAACTGTTTTTT. Amino acids: CAISHGTGGAGDEKLFF.

This sequence joins TRBV29-1 and TRBJ1-1; TRBD1 is a possible D gene (6 bases). There are 14 residues in the CDR3. Trimming took off 7 bases at V and 1 base at J, with 16 bases between the two ends. CDR1 and CDR2 from the germline V gene are SQVTM and ANQGSEA. Written as DNA, the CDR3 is TGCAGCGCCGTCGGACAGCCTAGGAACACTGAAGCTTTCTTT. Amino acid sequence: CSAVGQPRNTEAFF.

The chain combines TRBV6-5 with TRBJ2-3; TRBD1 is a possible D gene (6 bases). V lost 3 bases and J lost 0, with 10 bases in between. Germline V gene sequence: CDR1 MNHEY, CDR2 SVGAGI. This CDR3 is 15 amino acids long. The CDR3 DNA follows: TGTGCCAGCAGTTATTCGGGACACAGCACAGATACGCAGTATTTT. It is translated as CASSYSGHSTDTQYF.

V gene TRBV3-1 (or the pseudogene TRBV3-2) combines with J gene TRBJ1-2; the match to TRBD1 covers 7 bases. V lost 2 bases, J lost 4 bases, and 4 bases stayed unmatched. The V gene's germline CDR1 is LGHDT and CDR2 YNNKEL (reference sequence). The CDR3 is 14 residues long. The CDR3 DNA sequence: TGTGCCAGCAGCCAAATGACAGGGATCTATGGCTACACCTTC. Translation gives CASSQMTGIYGYTF.

The rearrangement uses TRBV7-2 and TRBJ1-2; possibly TRBD1 for D (5 bases). Per germline, CDR1 SGHTA and CDR2 FQGNSA. CDR3 length: 14 residues. V dropped 2 bases and J dropped 4 bases, with 11 bases sitting between them. The CDR3 DNA reads TGTGCCAGCAGCTTATCCCAGGGAGGCTATGGCTACACCTTC. This codes for CASSLSQGGYGYTF.

The chain couples TRBV7-2 to TRBJ1-3; D not certain. This CDR3 is 14 amino acids long. Trimming removed 3 bases from V and 0 bases from J, with 6 bases in between. The germline CDR1 and CDR2 sequences are SGHTA and FQGNSA. DNA of the CDR3: TGTGCCAGCAGCTTTTTCAACTCTGGAAACACCATATATTTT. Translated: CASSFFNSGNTIYF.

The rearrangement joins TRBV6-4 to TRBJ1-1, with D possibly TRBD1 on 6 matching bases. The CDR3 spans 13 residues. The germline V and J ends were trimmed by 1 base and 9 bases, with 12 bases remaining between them. CDR1 and CDR2 (germline): MRHNA, SNTAGT. The CDR3 loop reads CASSDFTDSKAFF. CDR3 sequence (DNA): TGTGCCAGCAGTGACTTTACGGACAGTAAAGCTTTCTTT.

The chain carries TRBV27 and TRBJ2-7; D remains ambiguous. Germline CDR1 and CDR2: MNHEY and SMNVEV (reference sequence). V was pared by 2 bases and J by 3 bases, with 8 bases between. This CDR3 region has 13 residues. Here the CDR3 reads CASSLRRGYEQYF. As DNA, the CDR3 is TGTGCCAGCAGTTTACGAAGAGGCTACGAGCAGTACTTC.

The rearrangement links TRBV2 to TRBJ2-7; 10 bases are shared with TRBD1. CDR1 SNHLY and CDR2 FYNNEI come from the germline V gene. The CDR3 extends over 15 amino acids. V was pared by 3 bases and J by 0 bases, with 2 bases of the junction left unmatched. The CDR3 spells CASSEDRGDSYEQYF. In nucleotides, the CDR3 is TGTGCCAGCAGTGAGGACAGGGGGGACTCCTACGAGCAGTACTTC.

This clone was counted once. The CDR3 nucleotides read TGTGCCAGCAAGTGTAGCCGGGAGACTTTCAACTATGGCTACACCTTC. This gives the protein CASKCSRETFNYGYTF. The chain uses TRBV27 and TRBJ1-2; no clear D. This CDR3 region has 16 residues. CDR1 is MNHEY, CDR2 SMNVEV, per germline (reference sequence). The ends were cut back, 7 bases at V and 2 bases at J, with 20 bases in the middle.

In its sample, this clone was seen once. J is TRBJ1-1 and V is TRBV5-6; 8 nucleotides line up with TRBD1. CDR1 SGHDT and CDR2 YYEEEE come from the germline V gene. This CDR3 region has 16 residues. J was trimmed by 1 base and V by 0 bases; bases with no gene match: 5. Here the CDR3 reads CASSLVGQDTNTEAFF. As DNA, the CDR3 is TGTGCCAGCAGCTTGGTGGGACAGGACACGAACACTGAAGCTTTCTTT.

This chain links TRBV7-9 with TRBJ1-5; TRBD1 is a possible D gene (5 bases). The ends were cut back, 1 base at V and 11 bases at J, with 21 bases in the middle. Germline CDR1 reads SEHNR; CDR2 reads FQNEAQ (reference sequence). CDR3 size: 16 residues. The CDR3 region has the DNA TGTGCCAGCAGCTTAGTTAGGGGCTCCGCAATTTCGGCCCAGCATTTT. The encoded protein is CASSLVRGSAISAQHF.

The gene calls are TRBV6-6 and TRBJ1-3; possible D gene TRBD1, 5 bases. V gave up 2 bases and J gave up 4 bases, with 9 bases separating them. CDR3 length equals 14 residues. Germline V gene lookup returns CDR1 MNHNY and CDR2 SVGAGI (reference sequence). CDR3 protein: CASSYRQGGNTIYF. The CDR3, as DNA: TGTGCCAGCAGTTACAGGCAGGGCGGAAACACCATATATTTT.

The CDR3 nucleotides are TGTGCCAGCAGCTTAGGACTAGCGGGAGGGAATGAGCAGTTCTTC. Translating gives CASSLGLAGGNEQFF. The chain couples TRBV7-9 to TRBJ2-1; 14 bases match TRBD2. V was pared by 1 base and J by 7 bases, with 0 bases of the junction left unmatched. CDR3 size: 15 residues. CDR1 is SEHNR and CDR2 is FQNEAQ in the germline V gene (reference sequence).

The chain couples TRBV7-2 to TRBJ1-5; 10 positions match TRBD1. The CDR3 is 18 residues long. The V gene end was trimmed by 1 base and the J gene end by 4 bases; junction bases not matched to a gene: 10. Germline-derived CDR1 and CDR2 are SGHTA and FQGNSA. This chain's CDR3 is CASSLGPGQGKGNQPQHF. The CDR3 region has the DNA TGTGCCAGCAGCTTAGGCCCGGGACAGGGGAAGGGGAATCAGCCCCAGCATTTT.

This chain uses TRBV10-3 with TRBJ2-1; D possibly corresponds to TRBD2 (5 bases). Trimming pared 4 bases from V and 1 base from J, leaving 11 bases between. The CDR3 loop spans 15 amino acids. CDR1 ENHRY and CDR2 SYGVKD come from the germline V gene. The CDR3 loop reads CAISGVLDSYNEQFF. The CDR3 nucleotides read TGTGCCATCAGTGGGGTACTAGATTCCTACAATGAGCAGTTCTTC.

This chain connects TRBV3-1 (or the pseudogene TRBV3-2) to TRBJ1-6; D is unresolved. The CDR3 is 15 residues long. Per the germline V gene, CDR1 is LGHDT and CDR2 is YNNKEL (reference sequence). V lost 4 bases and J 0 bases, leaving 7 bases between the germline ends. In nucleotides, the CDR3 is TGTGCCAGCAGCCGCGTCGGCTCCTATAATTCACCCCTCCACTTT. Translation: CASSRVGSYNSPLHF.

The chain has TRBV7-8 and TRBJ1-2; possible D gene TRBD1, 6 bases. Per germline, CDR1 SGHVS and CDR2 FQNEAQ. The CDR3 loop spans 13 amino acids. Trimming pared 5 bases from V and 1 base from J, leaving 8 bases between. The CDR3 region is CASSADSNYGYTF. Here the CDR3 DNA reads TGTGCCAGCAGCGCGGACAGTAACTATGGCTACACCTTC. Full variable domain (outside the CDR3, taken from reference TRBV7-8 and TRBJ1-2): GAGVSQSPRYKVAKRGQDVALRCDPISGHVSLFWYQQALGQGPEFLTYFQNEAQLDKSGLPSDRFFAERPEGSVSTLKIQRTQQEDSAVYLCASSADSNYGYTFGSGTRLTVV.

This clone has just one count. The rearrangement links TRBV5-1 to TRBJ2-2; 10 bases map to TRBD2. CDR1 and CDR2 from the germline V gene are SGHRS and YFSETQ. V was clipped by 4 bases and J by 5 bases; unmatched bases: 5. The CDR3 runs 15 residues. Written as DNA, the CDR3 is TGCGCCAGCAGCCCGGGGACTAGCGATACCGGGGAGCTGTTTTTT. This sequence encodes CASSPGTSDTGELFF.

This chain uses TRBV12-3 or TRBV12-4 with TRBJ1-5; D is uncertain. CDR3 length: 13 residues. Trimming removed 9 bases at V and 4 bases at J, with 13 bases between. The CDR3 loop is CASTAEENQPQHF. Here the CDR3 DNA reads TGTGCCAGTACCGCGGAGGAGAATCAGCCCCAGCATTTT.

CDR3 bases: TGTGCCAGCAGCGAGGGACAGGCTTCCTCCTACGAGCAGTACTTC. Translating gives CASSEGQASSYEQYF. The chain employs TRBV5-4 and TRBJ2-7, with 8 bases that match TRBD1. Trimming removed 4 bases from V and 0 bases from J; junction bases left unmatched: 6. The V gene's germline CDR1 is SGHNT and CDR2 YYREEE (reference sequence). CDR3 size: 15 residues.

The chain has TRBV9 and TRBJ1-6; D gene unclear. This CDR3 spans 12 amino acids. The V and J ends lost 2 bases and 9 bases respectively, with 6 bases between them. Germline V gene lookup returns CDR1 SGDLS and CDR2 YYNGEE. The chain's CDR3 is CASSVEGSPLHF. The CDR3 coding sequence is TGTGCCAGCAGCGTGGAGGGTTCACCCCTCCACTTT.